A selection of T cell receptor beta chains follows, all from one sample in a study of OX40 agonist ivuxolimab in advanced cancers. TCRdb's copy holds only in-frame clones and misses some; the assay was immunoSEQ multiplex PCR. The sample consists of 70,000 to 95,000 clones, 92% of them appearing once. The source was CD4+ or CD8+ T cells sorted from blood, collected in a trial of the OX40 agonist ivuxolimab. The receptors stem from an adult with an advanced solid tumor such as melanoma, head and neck, liver or kidney cancer. Both conserved end residues are part of each CDR3. D genes are given only for firm matches. Size values are once, few and many counts, or a class for expanded clones, and some rows have none.

d_call: .
v_call: TRBV9
clone_size: .
j_call: TRBJ2-1
cdr3_aa: CASSAGQEQFF
cdr3_nt: TGTGCCAGCAGCGCCGGACAAGAGCAGTTCTTC

d_call: .
v_call: TRBV30
clone_size: .
j_call: TRBJ2-2
cdr3_aa: CAWRVRPTGELFF
cdr3_nt: TGTGCCTGGAGAGTTCGCCCCACCGGGGAGCTGTTTTTT

d_call: .
v_call: TRBV6-5
clone_size: .
j_call: TRBJ2-5
cdr3_aa: CATQGVSTETQYF
cdr3_nt: TGTGCCACCCAAGGAGTAAGCACAGAGACCCAGTACTTC

d_call: .
v_call: TRBV11-2
clone_size: .
j_call: TRBJ2-5
cdr3_aa: CASSLDGGVETQYF
cdr3_nt: TGTGCCAGCAGCTTAGACGGGGGCGTGGAGACCCAGTACTTC

d_call: TRBD2
v_call: TRBV30
clone_size: once
j_call: TRBJ2-5
cdr3_aa: CAWGGSGSEYF
cdr3_nt: TGTGCCTGGGGAGGCAGCGGGAGCGAGTACTTC

d_call: .
v_call: TRBV2
clone_size: once
j_call: TRBJ2-7
cdr3_aa: CASSEGPGEQYF
cdr3_nt: TGTGCCAGCAGTGAGGGCCCCGGCGAGCAGTACTTC

d_call: TRBD2
v_call: TRBV9
clone_size: .
j_call: TRBJ2-5
cdr3_aa: CASSVGSGSLGETQYF
cdr3_nt: TGTGCCAGCAGCGTAGGTAGCGGGAGTCTTGGAGAGACCCAGTACTTC

d_call: .
v_call: TRBV9
clone_size: .
j_call: TRBJ1-2
cdr3_aa: CASRGQKNGYTF
cdr3_nt: TGTGCCAGCCGGGGGCAGAAAAATGGCTACACCTTC

d_call: .
v_call: TRBV19
clone_size: .
j_call: TRBJ1-3
cdr3_aa: CASSRGMGNTIYF
cdr3_nt: TGTGCCAGTAGCCGGGGTATGGGAAACACCATATATTTT

d_call: TRBD1
v_call: TRBV10-2
clone_size: .
j_call: TRBJ1-2
cdr3_aa: CAAGGTANGYTF
cdr3_nt: TGCGCCGCGGGCGGGACAGCCAATGGCTACACCTTC

d_call: .
v_call: TRBV6-1
clone_size: .
j_call: TRBJ2-3
cdr3_aa: CASSEMRGSTDTQYF
cdr3_nt: TGTGCCAGCAGTGAAATGCGGGGCAGCACAGATACGCAGTATTTT

d_call: TRBD2
v_call: TRBV5-1
clone_size: .
j_call: TRBJ2-3
cdr3_aa: CASSLTPHSLAGITDTQYF
cdr3_nt: TGCGCCAGCAGCTTGACCCCTCATTCCCTAGCGGGTATCACAGATACGCAGTATTTT

d_call: .
v_call: TRBV6-5
clone_size: once
j_call: TRBJ2-2
cdr3_aa: CASSSNPNTGELFF
cdr3_nt: TGTGCCAGCAGTTCGAACCCGAACACCGGGGAGCTGTTTTTT

d_call: .
v_call: TRBV19
clone_size: .
j_call: TRBJ1-1
cdr3_aa: CASSTTGSTTEAFF
cdr3_nt: TGTGCCAGTAGTACCACAGGGAGCACCACTGAAGCTTTCTTT

d_call: TRBD1
v_call: TRBV4-1
clone_size: .
j_call: TRBJ2-4
cdr3_aa: CASSPQGAQAKNIQYF
cdr3_nt: TGCGCCAGCAGCCCGCAGGGGGCGCAAGCCAAAAACATTCAGTACTTC

d_call: .
v_call: TRBV6-5
clone_size: .
j_call: TRBJ2-5
cdr3_aa: CASSRDFQETQYF
cdr3_nt: TGTGCCAGCAGCCGGGACTTTCAAGAGACCCAGTACTTC

d_call: TRBD1
v_call: TRBV5-1
clone_size: .
j_call: TRBJ2-5
cdr3_aa: CASSRTGVRETQYF
cdr3_nt: TGCGCCAGCAGCAGGACAGGGGTGCGGGAGACCCAGTACTTC

d_call: .
v_call: TRBV5-4
clone_size: .
j_call: TRBJ1-3
cdr3_aa: CASSLDRLLSGNTIYF
cdr3_nt: TGTGCCAGCAGCTTGGATAGGTTACTCTCTGGAAACACCATATATTTT

d_call: .
v_call: TRBV7-9
clone_size: .
j_call: TRBJ2-1
cdr3_aa: CASSPGHAAPELRNEQFF
cdr3_nt: TGTGCCAGCAGCCCTGGACACGCGGCACCAGAACTACGCAATGAGCAGTTCTTC

d_call: .
v_call: TRBV21-1
clone_size: .
j_call: TRBJ1-6
cdr3_aa: CARTGGLLNSPLHF
cdr3_nt: TGTGCCAGAACAGGGGGACTCCTTAATTCACCCCTCCACTTT

d_call: .
v_call: TRBV6-1
clone_size: .
j_call: TRBJ1-5
cdr3_aa: CASSDRTGNQPQHF
cdr3_nt: TGTGCCAGCAGTGACCGGACGGGCAATCAGCCCCAGCATTTT

d_call: .
v_call: TRBV6-1
clone_size: .
j_call: TRBJ1-6
cdr3_aa: CASGEESSPLHF
cdr3_nt: TGTGCCAGCGGCGAGGAAAGTTCACCCCTCCACTTT

d_call: TRBD1
v_call: TRBV19
clone_size: .
j_call: TRBJ1-5
cdr3_aa: CASRRDRDPSRNQPQHF
cdr3_nt: TGTGCCAGTAGGAGGGACAGGGACCCTAGCCGTAATCAGCCCCAGCATTTT

d_call: TRBD2
v_call: TRBV11-3
clone_size: .
j_call: TRBJ2-3
cdr3_aa: CASSLSSGRGSPDTQYF
cdr3_nt: TGTGCCAGCAGCTTATCTAGCGGGAGGGGGTCCCCAGATACGCAGTATTTT

d_call: TRBD1
v_call: TRBV5-6
clone_size: .
j_call: TRBJ1-2
cdr3_aa: CASSLAIWTGVNYGYTF
cdr3_nt: TGTGCCAGCAGCTTGGCCATCTGGACAGGGGTAAACTATGGCTACACCTTC

d_call: TRBD2
v_call: TRBV5-1
clone_size: .
j_call: TRBJ2-1
cdr3_aa: CASSFTPGLAGSSYNEQFF
cdr3_nt: TGCGCCAGCAGCTTTACGCCGGGACTAGCGGGAAGCTCCTACAATGAGCAGTTCTTC

d_call: TRBD1
v_call: TRBV25-1
clone_size: .
j_call: TRBJ2-1
cdr3_aa: CASNPGQGVYEQFF
cdr3_nt: TGTGCCAGCAACCCGGGACAGGGGGTTTATGAGCAGTTCTTC